The next 14 T cell receptor beta chains were all read from a single sample in a study of blood T cell repertoires in COVID-19. Profiling relied on immunoSEQ multiplex PCR, and the TCRdb table lists in-frame clones only, not all of them. The sample carries approximately 34,000 clones, around 86% recorded once. The sequencing sample was made of peripheral blood. The receptors stem from a man aged 55 to 70 with active COVID-19.

Here the CDR3 reads CASAPLGGVIRPTYPGELFF. The CDR3 DNA is TGTGCTAGTGCCCCCTTGGGGGGGGTGATCAGACCCACCTACCCCGGGGAGCTGTTTTTT. The chain carries TRBV12-5 and TRBJ2-2, with TRBD2 identical over 7 bases. This CDR3 has 20 residues. Germline CDR1 is LGHNT and CDR2 is FRNRAP. Losses at the gene ends were 7 bases for V and 6 bases for J; bases not matched to a gene: 26.

The chain carries TRBV7-2 and TRBJ1-2; no reliable D call. The CDR3 length is 12 residues. CDR1 SGHTA and CDR2 FQGNSA come from the germline V gene. V was clipped by 0 bases and J by 6 bases, with 5 bases between them. CDR3 sequence reads: CASSLAGDGYTF. In DNA, the CDR3 is TGTGCCAGCAGCTTAGCCGGGGATGGCTACACCTTC.

The J gene is TRBJ1-6, the V gene TRBV30; D possibly corresponds to TRBD1 (6 bases). Germline V gene lookup returns CDR1 GTSNPN and CDR2 SVGIG (reference sequence). Trimming pared 2 bases from V and 7 bases from J, leaving 9 bases between. The CDR3 loop spans 13 amino acids. This CDR3 reads CAWSYRENSPLHF. The CDR3 bases are TGTGCCTGGAGTTACAGGGAAAATTCACCCCTCCACTTT.

V gene TRBV6-5 combines with J gene TRBJ1-5, with D uncertain. Germline loops: CDR1 MNHEY, CDR2 SVGAGI. The CDR3 runs 13 residues. Trimming removed 10 bases at V and 7 bases at J, with 17 bases between. CDR3 in amino acids: CATKNRLGQPQHF. The DNA for the CDR3 is TGTGCCACCAAGAACCGACTTGGGCAGCCCCAGCATTTT.

By share, this clone counts as medium-sized. The CDR3 region has the DNA TGTGCCAGTAGTATAGGTCAGGGGAACACTGAAGCTTTCTTT. Translation: CASSIGQGNTEAFF. This sequence joins TRBV19 and TRBJ1-1, with D possibly TRBD1 on 5 matching bases. The germline CDR1 and CDR2 sequences are LNHDA and SQIVND (reference sequence). Between the trimmed V and J ends, which lost 1 base and 1 base, there was a span of 7 bases. This CDR3 comprises 14 residues.

The chain combines TRBV6-5 with TRBJ1-5, with a weak D call TRBD1 (5 bases). Between the trimmed V and J ends, which lost 6 bases and 6 bases, there was a span of 12 bases. This CDR3 contains 13 residues. Germline values: CDR1 MNHEY, CDR2 SVGAGI. DNA for the CDR3: TGTGCCAGCAGGGCAGGGCTAGGTCAGCCCCAGCATTTT. Translation gives CASRAGLGQPQHF.

V gene TRBV11-2 combines with J gene TRBJ2-2; 9 bases match TRBD2. V gave up 5 bases and J gave up 4 bases; unmatched junction bases: 8. The CDR3 is 16 amino acids. The germline V gene encodes CDR1 SGHAT and CDR2 FQNNGV. CDR3 protein: CASSPLAGGVTGELFF. The CDR3 DNA is TGTGCCAGCAGCCCCCTTGCGGGAGGGGTCACCGGGGAGCTGTTTTTT.

This chain links TRBV28 with TRBJ1-1, with D perhaps TRBD1 (5 bases). The V end lost 8 bases, the J end lost 5 bases, and 12 bases lay between the germline ends. Germline loops: CDR1 MDHEN, CDR2 SYDVKM. The CDR3 consists of 12 residues. The CDR3: CASRRGGTEAFF. CDR3 coding DNA: TGTGCCAGCCGGCGCGGGGGAACTGAAGCTTTCTTT. The whole variable domain, filled in from reference TRBV28 and TRBJ1-1, reads DVKVTQSSRYLVKRTGEKVFLECVQDMDHENMFWYRQDPGLGLRLIYFSYDVKMKEKGDIPEGYSVSREKKERFSLILESASTNQTSMYLCASRRGGTEAFFGQGTRLTVV.

V is TRBV30 and J is TRBJ1-2, with 7 positions matching TRBD1. Germline trimming cut 2 bases from V and 6 bases from J; bases unmatched to any gene: 3. Germline assignment: CDR1 GTSNPN and CDR2 SVGIG (reference sequence). There are 12 residues in the CDR3. CDR3 region: CAWSQQGDGYTF. The CDR3 DNA is TGTGCCTGGAGTCAGCAGGGGGATGGCTACACCTTC.

The chain has TRBV3-1 (or the pseudogene TRBV3-2) and TRBJ2-5, with unresolved D. The CDR3 runs to 12 residues. V lost 1 base to trimming and J lost 2 bases, with 2 bases between them. Germline values: CDR1 LGHDT, CDR2 YNNKEL (reference sequence). This CDR3 reads CASSQAQETQYF. The CDR3 DNA is TGTGCCAGCAGCCAAGCACAAGAGACCCAGTACTTC.

This clone was detected only once. The chain uses TRBV5-6 and TRBJ1-2; D is undetermined. The V and J ends lost 4 bases and 1 base respectively, with 17 bases between them. The CDR3 length is 16 residues. Germline CDR1 is SGHDT and CDR2 is YYEEEE. The CDR3 sequence is CASSAVGGTSNYGYTF. CDR3 in DNA: TGTGCCAGCAGCGCGGTTGGAGGCACCAGTAACTATGGCTACACCTTC. The full variable domain, in which reference TRBV5-6 and TRBJ1-2 provide the parts outside the CDR3, is DAGVTQSPTHLIKTRGQQVTLRCSPKSGHDTVSWYQQALGQGPQFIFQYYEEEERQRGNFPDRFSGHQFPNYSSELNVNALLLGDSALYLCASSAVGGTSNYGYTFGSGTRLTVV.

The J gene is TRBJ1-2, the V gene TRBV6-5, with D hard to call. The CDR3 has 15 amino acids. V was cut by 5 bases and J by 4 bases, with 17 bases left in between. From germline, CDR1 is MNHEY and CDR2 SVGAGI. The CDR3 nucleotides are TGTGCCAGCAGTAACCTCAGACTAAATTCCTATGGCTACACCTTC. Residues: CASSNLRLNSYGYTF.

The V gene is TRBV9, the J gene TRBJ2-3; 7 bases line up with TRBD1. Germline V gene sequence: CDR1 SGDLS, CDR2 YYNGEE. The V gene end was trimmed by 4 bases and the J gene end by 2 bases; junction bases not matched to a gene: 4. The CDR3 loop spans 14 amino acids. In DNA, the CDR3 is TGTGCCAGCAGCCATGGGACAGACACAGATACGCAGTATTTT. Amino acids: CASSHGTDTDTQYF.

V is TRBV2 and J is TRBJ2-1; 11 bases map to TRBD2. V was pared by 5 bases and J by 5 bases, with 5 bases of the junction left unmatched. In germline, CDR1 is SNHLY, CDR2 FYNNEI. There are 15 residues in the CDR3. The CDR3 loop is CASSPGTSGHNEQFF. As DNA, the CDR3 is TGTGCCAGCAGTCCAGGGACTAGCGGACACAATGAGCAGTTCTTC.